This T cell receptor beta chain appears in the sequencing data of a study of cytomegalovirus exposure and HLA in healthy donors. Study observations and caveats: In a later analysis, DRB1 alleles had the most associated TCRs; HLA-C alleles the fewest.

A multiplex PCR was run with 60 Vbeta primers and 13 Jbeta primers. Generated by immunoSEQ multiplex PCR, the TCRdb table keeps only in-frame clones and is missing some. Of 150,000 to 180,000 clones listed, 80% are singletons. J was trimmed by 6 bases and V by 7 bases; bases with no gene match: 6. Per germline, CDR1 MNHEY and CDR2 SVGAGI. This CDR3 has 13 amino acids. As regards this clone: What it binds is unknown.

This TCR was sampled from a young man in good health and CMV-seropositive. The sample comprised PBMCs. This chain uses TRBV6-5 with TRBJ1-2; the match to TRBD1 covers 9 bases. The CDR3 DNA reads TGTGCCAGCACCCTGGGGACAGGGAATGGCTACACCTTC. The encoded protein is CASTLGTGNGYTF.